This T cell receptor beta chain was sequenced during a study of T cell repertoires in cytomegalovirus infection. TCRdb re-analysed the reads in MiXCR, keeping a single row per CDR3 protein. In the table there are about 300,000 distinct CDR3 sequences, around 10% of which are singletons. In this sample, this clonotype turned up many times. The sample comprised PBMCs. This clonotype originated in a human donor in good health (CMV status not recorded). Some clones in this sample may be carry-over from other donors' samples.

CDR3 protein: CASSRGPLVGAFF. Written as DNA, the CDR3 is TGTGCCAGCAGCCGGGGACCGTTGGTCGGAGCTTTCTTT. The rearrangement joins TRBV12-3 or TRBV12-4 to TRBJ1-1; the D gene is possibly TRBD1 (5 bases). CDR3 length equals 13 residues. Trimming stripped 6 bases from V and 10 bases from J, with 18 bases between.